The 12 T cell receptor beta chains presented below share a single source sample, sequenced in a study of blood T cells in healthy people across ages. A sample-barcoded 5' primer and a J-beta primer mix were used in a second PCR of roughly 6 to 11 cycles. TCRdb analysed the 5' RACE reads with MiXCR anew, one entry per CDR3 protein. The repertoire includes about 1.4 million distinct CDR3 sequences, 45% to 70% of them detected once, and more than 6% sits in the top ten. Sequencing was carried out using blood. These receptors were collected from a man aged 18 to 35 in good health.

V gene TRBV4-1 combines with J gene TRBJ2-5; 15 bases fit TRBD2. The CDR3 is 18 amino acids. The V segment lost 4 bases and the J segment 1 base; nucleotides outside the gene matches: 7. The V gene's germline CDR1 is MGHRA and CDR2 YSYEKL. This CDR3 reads CASSPGLAGGQIQETQYF. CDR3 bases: TGCGCCAGCAGCCCAGGACTAGCGGGGGGGCAGATCCAAGAGACCCAGTACTTC.

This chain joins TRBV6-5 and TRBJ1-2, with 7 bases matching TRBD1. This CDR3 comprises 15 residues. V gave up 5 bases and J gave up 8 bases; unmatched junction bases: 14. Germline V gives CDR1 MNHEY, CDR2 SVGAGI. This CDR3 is CASSTADRRQRGYTF. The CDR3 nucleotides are TGTGCCAGCAGTACCGCGGACAGGCGCCAACGGGGCTACACCTTC.

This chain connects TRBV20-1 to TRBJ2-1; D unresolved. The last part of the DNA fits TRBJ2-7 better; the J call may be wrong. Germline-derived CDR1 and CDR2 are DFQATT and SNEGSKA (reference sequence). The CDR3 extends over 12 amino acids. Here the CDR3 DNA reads TGCAGTGCTGGGTACTCCTACAATGAGCAGTACTTC. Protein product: CSAGYSYNEQYF.

DNA of the CDR3: TGCAGCGTTGAAGATCTTTCTAGCGGAAAGTACGAGCAGTACTTC. It encodes CSVEDLSSGKYEQYF. The chain recombines TRBV29-1 with TRBJ2-7, with 7 bases matching TRBD2. After removal of 0 bases from V and 4 bases from J, the junction contained 9 bases not matched to a gene. The CDR3 is made up of 15 amino acids. Germline loops: CDR1 SQVTM, CDR2 ANQGSEA.

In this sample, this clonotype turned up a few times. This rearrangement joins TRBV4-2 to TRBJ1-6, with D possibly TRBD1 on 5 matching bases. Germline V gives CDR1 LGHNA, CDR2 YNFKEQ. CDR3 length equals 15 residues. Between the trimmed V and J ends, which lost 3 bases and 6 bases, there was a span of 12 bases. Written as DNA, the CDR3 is TGTGCCAGCAGCCAGAGGGCAGGGACTAATTCACCCCTCCACTTT. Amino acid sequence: CASSQRAGTNSPLHF.

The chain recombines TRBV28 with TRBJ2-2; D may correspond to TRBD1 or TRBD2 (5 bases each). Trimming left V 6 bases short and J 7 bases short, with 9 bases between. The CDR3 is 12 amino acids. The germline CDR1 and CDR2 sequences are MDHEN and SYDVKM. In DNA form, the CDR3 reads TGTGCCAGCAGGAGGGGTAACGGGGAGCTGTTTTTT. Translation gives CASRRGNGELFF.

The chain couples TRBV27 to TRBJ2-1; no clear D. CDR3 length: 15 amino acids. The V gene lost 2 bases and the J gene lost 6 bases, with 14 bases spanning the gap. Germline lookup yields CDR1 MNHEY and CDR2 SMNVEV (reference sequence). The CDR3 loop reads CASSLRLDAGNEQFF. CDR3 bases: TGTGCCAGCAGTTTAAGACTCGACGCAGGCAATGAGCAGTTCTTC.

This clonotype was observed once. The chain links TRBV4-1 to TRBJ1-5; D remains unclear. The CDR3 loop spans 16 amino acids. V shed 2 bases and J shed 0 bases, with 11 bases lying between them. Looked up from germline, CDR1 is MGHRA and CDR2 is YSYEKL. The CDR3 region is CASSQQAQYSNQPQHF. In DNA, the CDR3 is TGCGCCAGCAGCCAACAAGCCCAATATAGCAATCAGCCCCAGCATTTT.

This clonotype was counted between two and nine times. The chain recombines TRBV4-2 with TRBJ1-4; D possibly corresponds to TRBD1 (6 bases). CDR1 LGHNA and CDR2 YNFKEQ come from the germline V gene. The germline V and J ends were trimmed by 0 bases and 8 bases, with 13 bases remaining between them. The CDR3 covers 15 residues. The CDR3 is CASSQDRQGREKLFF. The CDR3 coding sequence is TGTGCCAGCAGCCAAGATCGGCAGGGGAGGGAAAAACTGTTTTTT.

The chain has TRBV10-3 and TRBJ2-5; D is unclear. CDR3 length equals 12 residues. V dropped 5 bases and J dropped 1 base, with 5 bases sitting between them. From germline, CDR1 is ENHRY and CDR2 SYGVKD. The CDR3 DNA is TGTGCCATCAGTTCCGTCCAAGAGACCCAGTACTTC. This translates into CAISSVQETQYF.

The CDR3 DNA reads as TGCAGTGCTAGAGAGTTCCGGGGGATGGTTGGCGAGCAGTACTTC. Translation: CSAREFRGMVGEQYF. The genes are TRBV20-1 and TRBJ2-4; a weak D match, TRBD2 (6 bases). The end of the DNA fits TRBJ2-7 better, so the J call may be wrong. The germline gives CDR1 DFQATT, CDR2 SNEGSKA (reference sequence). CDR3 length equals 15 residues.

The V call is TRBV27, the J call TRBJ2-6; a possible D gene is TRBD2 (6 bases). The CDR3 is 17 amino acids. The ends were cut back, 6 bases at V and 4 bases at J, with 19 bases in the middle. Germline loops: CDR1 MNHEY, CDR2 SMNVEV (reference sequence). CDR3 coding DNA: TGTGCCAGCAGACCCCTGGGGGGATCAGCCGGGGCCAACGTCCTGACTTTC. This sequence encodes CASRPLGGSAGANVLTF.